The 32 T cell receptor beta chains listed next were all sequenced from one sample in a study of read filtering for tumor transcriptome and immune sequencing. The library was built from roughly 400 ng RNA with molecular barcoded adaptors for alpha/delta and beta/gamma chains. TCRdb recomputed calls from the reads with MiXCR, one row per CDR3 protein. Seen here are about 39,000 distinct CDR3 sequences, over 11% observed once, and the top ten hold approximately 6.5%. Sample: a population of CD138-negative cells sorted from bone marrow. Receptors originate from a donor at least 40 years old with multiple myeloma.

This clonotype was counted at least ten times. Compared with germline, one end of the junction differs, possibly owing to a read error. V and J are TRBV9 and TRBJ2-1, with a tentative D call TRBD2 (7 bases). CDR1 and CDR2 from the germline V gene are SGDLS and YYNGEE. The CDR3 has 17 amino acids. This chain's CDR3 is CVSSARGEGRELNEQFF. CDR3 coding DNA: TGTGTCAGCAGCGCTAGGGGGGAGGGCCGAGAGTTGAATGAGCAGTTCTTC.

This clonotype was counted ten times or more. This chain links TRBV4-1 with TRBJ1-1, with D hard to call. Trimming stripped 1 base from V and 5 bases from J, with 11 bases between. The CDR3 covers 14 residues. Germline V lookup: CDR1 MGHRA, CDR2 YSYEKL. The CDR3 loop reads CASSQGLGVTEAFF. CDR3 nucleotide sequence: TGCGCCAGCAGCCAAGGCTTAGGCGTTACTGAAGCTTTCTTT.

To note about this clonotype: Because the CDR3 is missing its conserved closing phenylalanine or tryptophan, this is likely a read error. V usage is TRBV28 and J usage is TRBJ2-3; D is ambiguous. Germline loops: CDR1 MDHEN, CDR2 SYDVKM. The CDR3 totals 14 residues. Trimming left V 4 bases short and J 1 base short, with 9 bases between. The CDR3 is CASSSLAGTDTQYL. In DNA, the CDR3 is TGTGCCAGCAGTTCTCTGGCGGGCACAGATACGCAGTATCTT.

This clonotype has ten or more counts. The chain has TRBV6-1 and TRBJ2-5; possible D gene TRBD2, 5 bases. This CDR3 is 14 amino acids long. Germline loops: CDR1 MNHNS, CDR2 SASEGT. V was cut by 4 bases and J by 4 bases, with 13 bases left in between. The CDR3 region has the DNA TGTGCCAGCAGTGCAGGCTGGGCGGGAGAGACCCAGTACTTC. Translation gives CASSAGWAGETQYF.

This clonotype occurred many times. The chain employs TRBV7-6 and TRBJ2-5; D ambiguous. Trimming took 2 bases from V and 0 from J, leaving 7 bases between them. Per the germline V gene, CDR1 is SGHVS and CDR2 is FNYEAQ. The CDR3 is 14 residues long. DNA for the CDR3: TGTGCCAGCAGCTTAATTGATAACCAAGAGACCCAGTACTTC. Translated: CASSLIDNQETQYF.

This clonotype was detected once. No conserved phenylalanine or tryptophan is present at the end of the CDR3, so a read error is the likely explanation. The chain uses TRBV12-5 and TRBJ2-1; 11 bases fit TRBD2. This CDR3 comprises 16 residues. V gave up 7 bases and J gave up 1 base; unmatched junction bases: 6. CDR1 is LGHNT and CDR2 is FRNRAP in the germline V gene. CDR3 sequence (DNA): TGTGCTAGTGCCTCGGGACTAGCGGTTTCCTACAATGAGCAGTTCATC. As protein: CASASGLAVSYNEQFI.

This clonotype was detected ten times or more. The CDR3 DNA is TGTGCCAGCAGACCCGGGACAGGGAGGGAGCAGCCCCAGCATTTT. Residues: CASRPGTGREQPQHF. The chain carries TRBV6-5 and TRBJ1-5, with TRBD1 matching over 9 bases. The J segment lost 7 bases and the V segment lost 6 bases, leaving 10 bases of the junction unmatched. The CDR3 is 15 residues long. Germline assignment: CDR1 MNHEY and CDR2 SVGAGI.

This clonotype has a count of ten or more. The V call is TRBV25-1, the J call TRBJ2-7; D unresolved. Germline CDR1 reads MGHDK; CDR2 reads SYGVNS. This CDR3 is built from 13 residues. V dropped 7 bases and J dropped 0 bases, with 10 bases sitting between them. For the CDR3, the DNA is TGTGCCAGCATCTCCCAGACCTCCTACGAGCAGTACTTC. Amino acid sequence: CASISQTSYEQYF.

CDR3 coding DNA: TGCAGTGCTAGAGAAACGACGGTACAAGAGACCCAGTACTTC. Translation: CSARETTVQETQYF. The chain recombines TRBV20-1 with TRBJ2-5; no definite D call. Looked up from germline, CDR1 is DFQATT and CDR2 is SNEGSKA (reference sequence). This CDR3 comprises 14 residues. With 0 bases removed from V and 2 bases from J, the gap between germline ends came to 10 bases.

This clonotype has at least ten counts. This chain links TRBV19 with TRBJ1-5; 9 bases match TRBD1. Germline V gene lookup returns CDR1 LNHDA and CDR2 SQIVND (reference sequence). V lost 7 bases and J lost 4; bases outside the gene matches: 11. This CDR3 spans 16 amino acids. This CDR3 is CASKLDRGYGNQPQHF. CDR3 DNA sequence: TGTGCCAGTAAGTTGGACAGGGGTTATGGAAATCAGCCCCAGCATTTT. Full variable domain (outside the CDR3, taken from reference TRBV19 and TRBJ1-5): DGGITQSPKYLFRKEGQNVTLSCEQNLNHDAMYWYRQDPGQGLRLIYYSQIVNDFQKGDIAEGYSVSREKKESFPLTVTSAQKNPTAFYLCASKLDRGYGNQPQHFGDGTRLSIL.

By share, this clonotype counts as medium-sized. The V gene is TRBV28, the J gene TRBJ2-1; TRBD2 matches 8 bases. The CDR3 spans 15 residues. Trimming took 6 bases from V and 9 from J; bases not matched to a gene: 13. Germline CDR1 is MDHEN and CDR2 is SYDVKM. The CDR3 here is CASRETSGGTGEQFF. CDR3 bases: TGTGCCAGCAGGGAAACATCGGGAGGGACGGGTGAGCAGTTCTTC.

This clonotype was found many times. J is TRBJ2-3 and V is TRBV27; D ambiguous. The V end lost 7 bases, the J end lost 0 bases, and 5 bases lay between the germline ends. Germline CDR1 and CDR2: MNHEY and SMNVEV (reference sequence). The CDR3 is made up of 12 amino acids. The CDR3 spells CASIGSTDTQYF. CDR3 sequence (DNA): TGTGCCAGCATCGGGAGCACAGATACGCAGTATTTT.

The chain joins TRBV27 to TRBJ2-7; D tentatively reads TRBD1 or TRBD2 (5 bases each). Germline CDR1 reads MNHEY; CDR2 reads SMNVEV (reference sequence). The CDR3 contains 13 residues. V lost 5 bases, J lost 6 bases, and 14 bases lay in between. The CDR3 DNA follows: TGTGCCAGCAGTCCCATCGGGACCGTCGAGCAGTACTTC. This gives the protein CASSPIGTVEQYF.

There are many counts of this clonotype. The rearrangement uses TRBV29-1 and TRBJ2-3; D is unresolved. CDR1 and CDR2 (germline): SQVTM, ANQGSEA. V was trimmed by 5 bases and J by 4 bases, leaving 7 bases between them. The length of the CDR3 is 11 residues. The CDR3 loop reads CSVSRADTQYF. Written as DNA, the CDR3 is TGCAGCGTTTCCCGTGCAGATACGCAGTATTTT.

This clonotype has at least ten counts. The chain links TRBV11-3 to TRBJ2-1; 7 nucleotides match TRBD2. Germline-derived CDR1 and CDR2 are SGHNT and YENEEA. The CDR3 has 15 amino acids. After removal of 0 bases from V and 4 bases from J, the junction contained 3 bases not matched to a gene. CDR3 in amino acids: CASSLDGGGYNEQFF. The CDR3 DNA follows: TGTGCCAGCAGCTTAGATGGCGGGGGATACAATGAGCAGTTCTTC.

This clonotype was detected many times. V usage is TRBV7-9 and J usage is TRBJ1-2; D remains unclear. The germline V and J ends were trimmed by 5 bases and 10 bases, with 17 bases remaining between them. The CDR3 runs 13 residues. The germline V gene encodes CDR1 SEHNR and CDR2 FQNEAQ (reference sequence). The CDR3 region is CASSTGPSMVYTF. The CDR3 coding sequence is TGTGCCAGCAGCACCGGACCGAGTATGGTCTACACCTTC.

This clonotype was detected many times. The chain is built from TRBV5-1 and TRBJ1-1, with D maybe TRBD1 (5 bases). CDR1 SGHRS and CDR2 YFSETQ come from the germline V gene. V was trimmed by 2 bases and J by 4 bases, leaving 9 bases between them. This CDR3 has 13 residues. The CDR3 region is CASSLGVGTEAFF. In DNA form, the CDR3 reads TGCGCCAGCAGCTTAGGGGTCGGCACTGAAGCTTTCTTT.

Concerning this clonotype: It differs at one base from a far larger clone, so likely a read error. CDR3 DNA sequence: TGTGCCAGCAGCCTTAACTCCGGGACCCGACACCATACGCAGTATTTT. Encoded protein: CASSLNSGTRHHTQYF. This chain joins TRBV3-1 and TRBJ1-4; D tentatively fits TRBD1 or TRBD2 (5 bases each). The J call may be incorrect, as the DNA end agrees better with TRBJ2-3. This CDR3 region has 16 residues. In germline, CDR1 is LGHDT, CDR2 YNNKEL (reference sequence).

In this sample, this clonotype turned up many times. V and J are TRBV12-3 or TRBV12-4 and TRBJ2-3; 9 nucleotides line up with TRBD1. The V and J ends lost 4 bases and 2 bases, in that order; junction bases with no gene match: 4. The CDR3 sequence is 15 residues long. The CDR3 bases are TGTGCCAGCAGTTCCGGGACAGGGCCCACAGATACGCAGTATTTT. Translating gives CASSSGTGPTDTQYF.

The chain is built from TRBV4-2 and TRBJ2-7, with 7 bases lining up with TRBD1. Germline V lookup: CDR1 LGHNA, CDR2 YNFKEQ. V was pared by 1 base and J by 9 bases, with 12 bases of the junction left unmatched. The CDR3 consists of 15 residues. CDR3 amino acids: CASSQGADRATGQYF. CDR3 nucleotide sequence: TGTGCCAGCAGCCAAGGCGCCGACAGGGCGACAGGGCAGTACTTC.

As concerns this clonotype: A far more abundant clone sits one base away, making this likely a read error. V is TRBV3-2 and J is TRBJ2-7. TRBV3-2 is annotated as a pseudogene. This CDR3 comprises 13 residues. CDR3: CASSPTKAYKQYF. CDR3 DNA: TGTGCCAGCAGCCCGACCAAGGCCTACAAGCAGTACTTC.

The table lists this clonotype with many counts. The chain has TRBV5-1 and TRBJ2-1, with 10 bases lining up with TRBD1. CDR1 is SGHRS, CDR2 YFSETQ, per germline. The CDR3 has 15 residues. The V gene end was trimmed by 4 bases and the J gene end by 3 bases; junction bases not matched to a gene: 4. The CDR3 spells CASSRTGGFYNEQFF. The CDR3 DNA follows: TGCGCCAGCAGCCGGACAGGGGGATTCTACAATGAGCAGTTCTTC.

This clonotype came up a few times. The chain couples TRBV12-3 or TRBV12-4 to TRBJ2-3; TRBD1 might be the D (6 bases). With 5 bases removed from V and 8 bases from J, the gap between germline ends came to 20 bases. The CDR3 is 15 amino acids. CDR3 residues: CASSPQAGEWGTQYF. The DNA for the CDR3 is TGTGCCAGCAGTCCTCAGGCAGGGGAGTGGGGTACGCAGTATTTT.

This clonotype was seen at least ten times. Relative to the germline gene, one junction end is altered; a read error may explain this. The chain links TRBV6-5 to TRBJ2-6, with D possibly TRBD1 on 6 matching bases. CDR1 MNHEY and CDR2 SVGAGI come from the germline V gene. The CDR3 runs to 14 residues. As DNA, the CDR3 is TGTGCCAGCACCACAGGGTTTGGGGCCAACGTCCTGGCTTTC. Protein product: CASTTGFGANVLAF.

About this clonotype: A much bigger clone sits one base away, suggesting this may be a read error. The V and J genes are TRBV15 and TRBJ1-5, with no clear D. The CDR3 spans 15 residues. V was clipped by 9 bases and J by 5 bases, with 20 bases between them. CDR1 is LNHNV, CDR2 YYDKDF, per germline (reference sequence). The CDR3 bases are TGTGCCACTCTTGACTCGGACCTTTTAGATCAGCCCCAGCATTTT. The encoded protein is CATLDSDLLDQPQHF.

The table lists this clonotype with many counts. The rearrangement links TRBV11-2 to TRBJ1-2; D possibly corresponds to TRBD1 (5 bases). Germline V gives CDR1 SGHAT, CDR2 FQNNGV. V lost 1 base and J 7 bases, leaving 10 bases between the germline ends. This CDR3 has 13 amino acids. In DNA, the CDR3 is TGTGCCAGCAGCTTAGGGGCAGGGACTGGCTACACCTTC. Protein: CASSLGAGTGYTF.

This clonotype has ten or more counts. This sequence joins TRBV5-1 and TRBJ2-6; D call uncertain. The ends were cut back, 7 bases at V and 1 base at J, with 9 bases in the middle. Germline-derived CDR1 and CDR2 are SGHRS and YFSETQ. This CDR3 contains 14 residues. The CDR3 reads CASSTVSGANVLTF. The CDR3 region has the DNA TGCGCCAGCTCGACGGTATCTGGGGCCAACGTCCTGACTTTC.

As to this clonotype: This may stem from a read error, because a much larger clone lies one nucleotide away. The V and J genes are TRBV18 and TRBJ1-5, with no clear D. Germline CDR1 is KGHSH and CDR2 is LQKENI. The CDR3 runs to 13 residues. The CDR3 loop reads CASSLEGDQPQRF. In DNA form, the CDR3 reads TGTGCCAGCTCCCTCGAGGGTGATCAGCCCCAGCGTTTT.

This clonotype was counted at least ten times. The chain couples TRBV9 to TRBJ2-2; D is undetermined. V was cut by 6 bases and J by 7 bases, with 16 bases left in between. The CDR3 runs to 14 residues. The germline CDR1 and CDR2 sequences are SGDLS and YYNGEE. The CDR3 DNA is TGTGCCAGCACCAGGTCCGTTATCAGCGGGGAGCTGTTTTTT. It encodes CASTRSVISGELFF.

This clonotype was counted many times. The chain has TRBV7-2 and TRBJ1-5; D gene ambiguous. Germline-derived CDR1 and CDR2 are SGHTA and FQGNSA. Trimming left V 1 base short and J 0 bases short, with 7 bases between. This CDR3 is built from 15 residues. The CDR3 DNA follows: TGTGCCAGCAGCTTAGTAGCAGCTAGCAATCAGCCCCAGCATTTT. Amino acids: CASSLVAASNQPQHF.

The sample holds many counts of this clonotype. V and J are TRBV20-1 and TRBJ2-1; 8 bases match TRBD2. Per germline, CDR1 DFQATT and CDR2 SNEGSKA (reference sequence). This CDR3 has 16 residues. Trimming removed 2 bases from V and 9 bases from J; junction bases left unmatched: 15. The CDR3 is CSARLTGTRVGGEQFF. CDR3 in DNA: TGCAGTGCTAGACTAACTGGGACTAGGGTTGGGGGTGAGCAGTTCTTC.

This clonotype showed up just a few times. The chain joins TRBV2 to TRBJ1-1; D is unclear. Trimming left V 6 bases short and J 5 bases short, with 19 bases between. CDR3 length: 15 amino acids. Germline CDR1 reads SNHLY; CDR2 reads FYNNEI. The DNA for the CDR3 is TGTGCCAGCAGGTCGGACCCGCAACCGGGTACTGAAGCTTTCTTT. Its translation: CASRSDPQPGTEAFF.